These T cell receptor beta chains were read from a single sample in a study of neoadjuvant anti-PD-1 for oral cavity cancer. Measured with immunoSEQ multiplex PCR; TCRdb has only the in-frame clones, and not every one. The sample carries about 42,000 clones, 65% to 80% recorded once. Material: PBMCs, obtained after nivolumab (anti-PD-1) treatment. Receptors originate from a person between 40 and 85 years old with oral cavity squamous cell carcinoma. The CDR3 runs from the conserved cysteine through the conserved F or W. D genes are given only for firm matches. Size tells how often a clone was seen (once, few, many) or the class of an expanded clone, and some rows leave it out.

size	D	V	J	CDR3
NA	NA	TRBV5-1	TRBJ1-6	CASSNAGFDSPLHF
NA	NA	TRBV27	TRBJ2-7	CASSPDVDYEQYF
medium-sized	NA	TRBV19	TRBJ1-2	CASSPPPFQGYGYTF
NA	NA	TRBV19	TRBJ2-1	CASSIGYWDEQFF
few	TRBD2	TRBV29-1	TRBJ2-7	CSFSGSGYEQYF
NA	NA	TRBV19	TRBJ1-1	CASSVPGTVLNTEAFF
NA	TRBD1	TRBV5-1	TRBJ1-2	CASSLADRGYGYTF
once	TRBD1	TRBV27	TRBJ1-2	CASSHLPPGTGAYGYTF
NA	NA	TRBV19	TRBJ1-5	CASSILGGSNQPQHF
few	NA	TRBV11-1	TRBJ1-2	CASSDPPSYGYTF
NA	NA	TRBV7-2	TRBJ2-5	CASSLGGWTVSRETQYF
NA	NA	TRBV30	TRBJ2-1	CACEGGVRDNEQFF
NA	NA	TRBV28	TRBJ2-1	CASSPTRAEQFF
NA	NA	TRBV30	TRBJ2-2	CALTTTGANTGELFF
NA	TRBD1	TRBV28	TRBJ1-2	CATFTGGVSYGYTF
NA	NA	TRBV7-9	TRBJ2-7	CASSLPGTYEQYF
NA	TRBD2	TRBV5-1	TRBJ2-2	CASRGGLAGGLSTGELFF
NA	NA	TRBV5-1	TRBJ1-4	CASSLDPPGEKLFF
few	NA	TRBV9	TRBJ1-3	CASSVQLGNTIYF
NA	NA	TRBV13	TRBJ2-3	CASSPTAGSTDTQYF
NA	TRBD2	TRBV6-6	TRBJ2-3	CASSPRTSGGTDTQYF
NA	NA	TRBV7-8	TRBJ1-1	CASSLGGHKVNTEAFF
NA	NA	TRBV28	TRBJ2-4	CASSFGQLKNIQYF
NA	NA	TRBV5-5	TRBJ2-5	CASSWFTGIQETQYF
NA	NA	TRBV5-6	TRBJ1-6	CASSAGRGVPNSPLHF
NA	TRBD1	TRBV2	TRBJ1-4	CASSKTGAYNEKLFF
NA	TRBD1	TRBV19	TRBJ1-2	CASSIFRRSGQSNYGYTF
NA	NA	TRBV28	TRBJ1-1	CASSFRRGEAFF
once	NA	TRBV11-2	TRBJ2-2	CASSLTNTGELFF
NA	NA	TRBV10-3	TRBJ1-1	CAISDPGRPNTEAFF
once	TRBD1	TRBV5-6	TRBJ1-1	CASSPDRVRGRAFF
NA	TRBD2	TRBV27	TRBJ2-1	CASRASGGGDNEQFF
NA	TRBD2	TRBV5-1	TRBJ2-1	CASTRGTSGVYNEQFF
NA	TRBD1	TRBV5-1	TRBJ2-2	CASSAGTGGTGELFF
NA	NA	TRBV5-5	TRBJ1-5	CASSLGQSFNQPQHF
NA	NA	TRBV7-9	TRBJ1-5	CASSLWTEPDQPQHF
NA	NA	TRBV4-2	TRBJ2-7	CASSPQPSGEQYF
NA	NA	TRBV5-1	TRBJ2-7	CASSRGAYEQYF
NA	NA	TRBV19	TRBJ2-3	CASKKSSSGDTQYF
NA	NA	TRBV12-5	TRBJ1-1	CASGLRGPNTEAFF
NA	NA	TRBV28	TRBJ2-7	CASNIQGGPHEQYF
NA	TRBD2	TRBV13	TRBJ2-5	CASSSRAGAETQYF
NA	TRBD1	TRBV30	TRBJ1-2	CASGQGDGYTF
few	TRBD1	TRBV5-8	TRBJ2-2	CASSLYRGANTGELFF
NA	NA	TRBV6-1	TRBJ1-1	CASSEGLGNTEAFF
once	NA	TRBV7-3	TRBJ1-1	CASSFQGNVMNTEAFF
NA	NA	TRBV4-1	TRBJ1-1	CASSLVENTEAFF
NA	TRBD1	TRBV11-2	TRBJ2-7	CASSPGQGLVYEQYF
NA	TRBD2	TRBV12-5	TRBJ2-3	CASGLAGGRDTQYF
NA	TRBD2	TRBV5-1	TRBJ2-5	CASSLAGMYQETQYF
once	NA	TRBV5-1	TRBJ1-1	CASSLWANTEAFF
few	NA	TRBV7-9	TRBJ2-7	CASRGSLEQYF
NA	TRBD1	TRBV5-1	TRBJ1-1	CASSPDRVNTEAFF
NA	NA	TRBV2	TRBJ1-4	CASSGGAEKLFF
few	NA	TRBV28	TRBJ1-2	CASSFRVSLYGYTF
NA	NA	TRBV29-1	TRBJ1-5	CSVVDSHNQPQHF
NA	NA	TRBV28	TRBJ2-4	CASSGTELAKNIQYF
NA	TRBD1	TRBV9	TRBJ2-5	CASSSGTGEGEETQYF
NA	TRBD1	TRBV6-6	TRBJ1-5	CASSYAGTGDQPQHF